This TCR beta chain was sequenced during a study of cytotoxic CD8 clonotypes in ibrutinib-treated CLL. Whole-study results and caveats: Treatment left the uncommon public clonotypes either contracted or stable in frequency.

CDR3 size: 14 residues. Trimming took off 5 bases at V and 4 bases at J, with 11 bases between the two ends. Germline V gene sequence: CDR1 ENHRY, CDR2 SYGVKD. With respect to this clone: The antigen remains unidentified.

Roughly 2 micrograms of genomic DNA, which was extracted from cryopreserved PBMCs, served as the material used for the TCR beta libraries. Clones were read by immunoSEQ multiplex PCR, and TCRdb kept only the in-frame ones, dropping some. In the table there are about 140,000 clones, over 75% of which are singletons. This rearrangement joins TRBV10-3 to TRBJ1-4; possibly TRBD1 for D (6 bases). The specimen comprised PBMCs, sampled after 36 months of ibrutinib treatment. The source of this sequence is a human donor with chronic lymphocytic leukemia. In nucleotides, the CDR3 is TGTGCCATCAGTAACAGGGCCCTTAATGAAAAACTGTTTTTT. Translation gives CAISNRALNEKLFF.